This T cell receptor beta chain is from a study of human thymus T cells. Study-level results: Repertoires sampled from thymus and blood appeared biased in V and J gene usage.

Produced via immunoSEQ multiplex PCR; TCRdb's table is partial and in-frame only. Counted here are about 130,000 clones, around 94% occurring once; the ten biggest clones make up around 0.022%. V lost 5 bases to trimming and J lost 5 bases; unmatched junction nucleotides: 8. CDR1 is SNHLY and CDR2 is FYNNEI in the germline V gene. The CDR3 runs to 14 residues. From resections taken during corrective heart surgery, the thymus tissue was obtained. Corrective surgery for congenital heart defects was being performed on the healthy Finnish infants who served as donors. With respect to this clone: The antigen is unknown.

This clonotype was obtained from a boy in the first two years of life with a congenital heart defect but otherwise immunologically healthy. This chain links TRBV2 with TRBJ2-5; 7 bases are shared with TRBD1. The sample taken for sequencing was thymus tissue. The chain's CDR3 is CASSHRQGRETQYF. CDR3 nucleotide sequence: TGTGCCAGCAGTCACAGACAGGGACGGGAGACCCAGTACTTC.